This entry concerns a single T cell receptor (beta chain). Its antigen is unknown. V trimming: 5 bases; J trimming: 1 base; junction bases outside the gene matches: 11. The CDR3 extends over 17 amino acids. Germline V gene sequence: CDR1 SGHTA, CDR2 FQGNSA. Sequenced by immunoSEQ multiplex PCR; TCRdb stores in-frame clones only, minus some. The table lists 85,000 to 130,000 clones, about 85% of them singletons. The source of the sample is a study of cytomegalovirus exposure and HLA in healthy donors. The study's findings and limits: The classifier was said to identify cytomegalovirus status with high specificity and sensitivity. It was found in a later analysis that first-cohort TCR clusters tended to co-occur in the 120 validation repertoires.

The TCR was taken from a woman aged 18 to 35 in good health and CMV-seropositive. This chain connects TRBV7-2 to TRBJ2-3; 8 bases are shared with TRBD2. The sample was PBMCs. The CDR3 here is CASSPGVWRGGTDTQYF. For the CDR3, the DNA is TGTGCCAGCAGCCCCGGTGTGTGGCGGGGGGGCACAGATACGCAGTATTTT.